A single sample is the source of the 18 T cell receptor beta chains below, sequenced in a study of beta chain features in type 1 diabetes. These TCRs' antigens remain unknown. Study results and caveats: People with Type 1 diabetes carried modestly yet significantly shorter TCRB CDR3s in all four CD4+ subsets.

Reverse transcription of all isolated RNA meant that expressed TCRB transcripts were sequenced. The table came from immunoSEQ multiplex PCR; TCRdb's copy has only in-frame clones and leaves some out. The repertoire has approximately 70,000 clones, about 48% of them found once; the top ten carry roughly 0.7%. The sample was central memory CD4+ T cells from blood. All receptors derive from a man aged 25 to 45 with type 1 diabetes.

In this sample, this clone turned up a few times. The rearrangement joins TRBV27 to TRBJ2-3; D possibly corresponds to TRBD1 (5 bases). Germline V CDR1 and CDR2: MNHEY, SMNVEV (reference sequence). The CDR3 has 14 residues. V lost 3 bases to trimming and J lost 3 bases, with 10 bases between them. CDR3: CASSFQGATDTQYF. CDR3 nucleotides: TGTGCCAGCAGTTTCCAGGGTGCGACAGATACGCAGTATTTT.

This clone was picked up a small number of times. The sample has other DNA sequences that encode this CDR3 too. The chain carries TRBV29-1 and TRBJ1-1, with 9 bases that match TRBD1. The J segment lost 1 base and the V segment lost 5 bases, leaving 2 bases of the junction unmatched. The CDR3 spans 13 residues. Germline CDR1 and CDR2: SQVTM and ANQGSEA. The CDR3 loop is CSVLGQGNTEAFF. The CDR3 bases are TGCAGCGTTTTGGGACAGGGGAACACTGAAGCTTTCTTT.

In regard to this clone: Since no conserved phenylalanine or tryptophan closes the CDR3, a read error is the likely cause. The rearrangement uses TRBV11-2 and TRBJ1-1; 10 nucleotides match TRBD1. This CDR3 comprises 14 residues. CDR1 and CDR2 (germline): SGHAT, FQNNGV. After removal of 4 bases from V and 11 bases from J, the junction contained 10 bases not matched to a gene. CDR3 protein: CASSSTGGPLVAFL. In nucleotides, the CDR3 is TGTGCCAGCAGCTCGACAGGGGGCCCCTTGGTGGCTTTCCTT.

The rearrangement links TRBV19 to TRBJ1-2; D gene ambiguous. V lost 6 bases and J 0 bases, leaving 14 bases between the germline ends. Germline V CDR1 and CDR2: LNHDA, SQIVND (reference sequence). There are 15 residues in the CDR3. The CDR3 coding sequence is TGTGCCAGTAGGGAGTCTCTCCTTGCTAACTATGGCTACACCTTC. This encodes CASRESLLANYGYTF.

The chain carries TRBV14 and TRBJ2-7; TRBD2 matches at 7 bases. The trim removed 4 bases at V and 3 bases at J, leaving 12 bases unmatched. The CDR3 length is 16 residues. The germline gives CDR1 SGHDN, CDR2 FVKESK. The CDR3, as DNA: TGTGCCAGCAGCCCCCTTCTGGGGGGGTCGATCTACGAGCAGTACTTC. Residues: CASSPLLGGSIYEQYF.

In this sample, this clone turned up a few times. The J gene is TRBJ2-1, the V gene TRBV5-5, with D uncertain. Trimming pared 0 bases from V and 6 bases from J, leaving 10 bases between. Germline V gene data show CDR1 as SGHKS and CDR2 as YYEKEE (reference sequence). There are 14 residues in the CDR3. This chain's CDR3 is CASSLAGPSNEQFF. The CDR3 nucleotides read TGTGCCAGCAGCTTGGCCGGTCCTTCCAATGAGCAGTTCTTC.

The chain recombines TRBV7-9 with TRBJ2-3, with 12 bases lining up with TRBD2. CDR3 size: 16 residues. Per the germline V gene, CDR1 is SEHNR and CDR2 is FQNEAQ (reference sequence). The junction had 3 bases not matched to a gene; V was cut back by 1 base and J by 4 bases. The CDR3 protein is CASSLVLAGGADTQYF. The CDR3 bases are TGTGCCAGCAGCTTAGTGCTAGCGGGGGGGGCAGATACGCAGTATTTT.

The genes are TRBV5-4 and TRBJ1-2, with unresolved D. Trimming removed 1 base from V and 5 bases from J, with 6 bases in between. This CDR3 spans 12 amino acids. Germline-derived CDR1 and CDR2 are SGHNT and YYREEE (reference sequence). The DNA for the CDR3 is TGTGCCAGCAGCTTGTCGAGTTATGGCTACACCTTC. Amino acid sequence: CASSLSSYGYTF.

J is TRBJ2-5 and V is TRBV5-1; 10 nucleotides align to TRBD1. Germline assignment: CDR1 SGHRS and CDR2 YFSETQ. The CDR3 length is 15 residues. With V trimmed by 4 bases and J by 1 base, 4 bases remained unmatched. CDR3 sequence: CASSATGGLQETQYF. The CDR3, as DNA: TGCGCCAGCAGCGCGACAGGGGGCCTCCAAGAGACCCAGTACTTC. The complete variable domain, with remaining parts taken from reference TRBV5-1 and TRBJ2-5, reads KAGVTQTPRYLIKTRGQQVTLSCSPISGHRSVSWYQQTPGQGLQFLFEYFSETQRNKGNFPGRFSGRQFSNSRSEMNVSTLELGDSALYLCASSATGGLQETQYFGPGTRLLVL.

The DNA of the CDR3 is TGTGCCAGTCAGCGGGAGACCAGCACAGATACGCAGTATTTT. Translating gives CASQRETSTDTQYF. This chain connects TRBV7-9 to TRBJ2-3; 8 bases agree with TRBD2. J gave up 0 bases and V 9 bases, and 5 bases lay outside the gene matches. This CDR3 contains 14 residues. In germline, CDR1 is SEHNR, CDR2 FQNEAQ (reference sequence).

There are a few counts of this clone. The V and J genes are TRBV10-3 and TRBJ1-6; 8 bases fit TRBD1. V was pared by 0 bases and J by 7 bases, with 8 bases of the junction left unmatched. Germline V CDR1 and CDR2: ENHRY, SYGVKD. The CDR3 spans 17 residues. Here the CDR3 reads CAISESEGGQVNSPLHF. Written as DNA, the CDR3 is TGTGCCATCAGTGAGTCGGAGGGGGGACAGGTCAATTCACCCCTCCACTTT.

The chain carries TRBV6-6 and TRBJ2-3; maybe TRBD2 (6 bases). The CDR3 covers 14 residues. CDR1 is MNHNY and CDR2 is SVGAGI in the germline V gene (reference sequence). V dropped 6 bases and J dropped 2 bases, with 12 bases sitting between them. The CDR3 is CASSPGGATDTQYF. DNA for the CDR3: TGTGCCAGCAGCCCCGGGGGAGCCACAGATACGCAGTATTTT.

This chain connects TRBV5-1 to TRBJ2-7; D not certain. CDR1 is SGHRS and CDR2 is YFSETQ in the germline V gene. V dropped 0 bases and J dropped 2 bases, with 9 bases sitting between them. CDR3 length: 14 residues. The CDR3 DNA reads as TGCGCCAGCAGCTTGGGGAGCGCTGCCTACGAGCAGTACTTC. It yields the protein CASSLGSAAYEQYF.

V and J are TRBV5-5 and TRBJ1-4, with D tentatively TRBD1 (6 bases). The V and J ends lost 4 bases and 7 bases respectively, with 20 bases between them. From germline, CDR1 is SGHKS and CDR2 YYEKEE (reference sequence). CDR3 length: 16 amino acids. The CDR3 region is CASSPDYAPDSEKLFF. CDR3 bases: TGTGCCAGCAGCCCCGATTACGCCCCGGACAGTGAAAAACTGTTTTTT.

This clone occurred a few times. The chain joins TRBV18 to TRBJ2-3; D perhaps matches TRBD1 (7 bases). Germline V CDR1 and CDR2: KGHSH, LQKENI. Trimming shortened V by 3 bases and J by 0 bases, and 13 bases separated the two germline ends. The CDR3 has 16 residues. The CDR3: CASSPKTGTSTDTQYF. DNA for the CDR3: TGTGCCAGCTCACCGAAGACAGGGACTAGCACAGATACGCAGTATTTT.

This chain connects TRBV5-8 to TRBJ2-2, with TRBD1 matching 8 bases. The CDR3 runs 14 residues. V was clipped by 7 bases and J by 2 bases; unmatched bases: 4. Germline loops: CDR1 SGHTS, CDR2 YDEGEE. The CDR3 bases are TGTGCCAGCTACAGGGGGACTAACACCGGGGAGCTGTTTTTT. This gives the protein CASYRGTNTGELFF.

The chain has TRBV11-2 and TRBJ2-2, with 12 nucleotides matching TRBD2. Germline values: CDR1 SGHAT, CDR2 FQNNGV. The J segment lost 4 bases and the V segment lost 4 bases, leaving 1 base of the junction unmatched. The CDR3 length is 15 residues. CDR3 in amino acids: CASSSTSGSTGELFF. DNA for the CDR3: TGTGCCAGCAGCTCGACTAGCGGGAGCACCGGGGAGCTGTTTTTT.

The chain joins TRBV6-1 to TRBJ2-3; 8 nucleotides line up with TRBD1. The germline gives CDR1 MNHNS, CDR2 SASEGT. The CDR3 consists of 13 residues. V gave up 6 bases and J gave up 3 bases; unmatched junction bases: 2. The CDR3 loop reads CASSRQGTDTQYF. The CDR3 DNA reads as TGTGCCAGCAGCCGACAGGGGACAGATACGCAGTATTTT.